This T cell receptor beta chain came from a study of blood T cell repertoires in COVID-19. Overall study context: The samples span acute and convalescent COVID-19 from the United States, Italy and Spain. T cells, B-cell-depleted T cells, or PBMCs supplied cDNA or gDNA.

V dropped 2 bases and J dropped 1; count of bases not matched to a gene: 6. The CDR3 covers 16 residues. Germline CDR1 MRHNA, CDR2 SNTAGT. Per the original methods: Amplified reference gene primers provided the basis for estimating nucleated cell counts. Produced via immunoSEQ multiplex PCR; TCRdb's table is partial and in-frame only. V, J and clone size are taken as reported in that table, and D and trimming were inferred from the DNA itself. The sample carries tens of thousands of clones, roughly four fifths recorded once. The source of this sequence is a woman of 80 years or more with acute or convalescent COVID-19. Material: peripheral blood. The V call is TRBV6-4, the J call TRBJ1-1; 8 bases are a match to TRBD1. The CDR3 protein is CASSDRDRYTNTEAFF. In DNA form, the CDR3 reads TGTGCCAGCAGTGACCGGGACAGGTATACGAACACTGAAGCTTTCTTT.